This T cell receptor beta chain emerged from a study of cytomegalovirus exposure and HLA in healthy donors. Findings of the study overall: Overall, approximately 150 TCR beta chains were annotated as cytomegalovirus-associated. Earlier findings revealed that most TCR beta V segments proved productive either about 87% or about 30% of the time. Specific recognition of CMV antigens was confirmed in vitro for a few chains (all CMV-associated). TCR beta V- and J-gene trimming, according to a later analysis, was linked to a missense DCLRE1C variant.

Regarding this clone: What it binds is not known.

The PCR was carried out with 60 Vbeta primers and 13 Jbeta primers. The data were produced by immunoSEQ multiplex PCR, yet TCRdb's version contains in-frame clones alone and is incomplete. The sample contains about 140,000 clones, 79% of which appear only once. The junction had 5 bases not matched to a gene; V was cut back by 3 bases and J by 2 bases. The CDR3 has 15 residues. In germline, CDR1 is SGHDT, CDR2 YYEEEE. The sequence derives from a female donor in good health and CMV-seronegative. J is TRBJ2-5 and V is TRBV5-6, with TRBD2 identical over 9 bases. The specimen sequenced was PBMCs. CDR3 nucleotide sequence: TGTGCCAGCAGCTCTGCTAGCGGGGTTCAAGAGACCCAGTACTTC. Amino acid sequence: CASSSASGVQETQYF.